This entry lists 5 T cell receptor beta chains sequenced from one sample in a study of T cell repertoires in cytomegalovirus infection. Their antigens remain unidentified. One entry per CDR3 protein, called by TCRdb with MiXCR from the reads. The sample contains approximately 990,000 distinct CDR3 sequences, around 30% of which appear only once. Sample: cultured CD8+ T cells from PBMCs, taken from culture after CMV antigen stimulation. The origin of the receptors is a human donor in good health (CMV status not recorded). Some clones in this sample may be carry-over from other donors' samples.

This clonotype has a count of ten or more. J is TRBJ2-7 and V is TRBV7-9, with 8 positions matching TRBD1. CDR3 length: 15 amino acids. CDR1 is SEHNR and CDR2 is FQNEAQ in the germline V gene (reference sequence). V trimming: 5 bases; J trimming: 6 bases; junction bases outside the gene matches: 12. DNA for the CDR3: TGTGCCAGCAGCGCCGGGACAGGCAACCTCGGCGAGCAGTACGTC. It encodes CASSAGTGNLGEQYV.

This clonotype occurred a few times. The chain recombines TRBV6-1 with TRBJ1-3; D is perhaps TRBD1 (5 bases). The germline gives CDR1 MNHNS, CDR2 SASEGT. Trimming cost V 8 bases and J 1 base, with 12 bases left between them. This CDR3 comprises 14 residues. This chain's CDR3 is CASGHDRSGNTIYF. The CDR3 DNA reads as TGTGCCAGCGGACACGACAGATCTGGAAACACCATATATTTT.

The DNA of the CDR3 is TGTGCCAGCAGCTTAGGTCGTCGGGGGCTAGCGGGGGACTCCTACGAGCAGTACTTC. It is translated as CASSLGRRGLAGDSYEQYF. The chain couples TRBV13 to TRBJ2-7; 10 bases agree with TRBD2. In germline, CDR1 is PRHDT, CDR2 FYEKMQ (reference sequence). The CDR3 spans 19 residues. Trimming took 0 bases from V and 0 from J; bases not matched to a gene: 11.

The chain carries TRBV5-5 and TRBJ2-2; D ambiguous. Trimming took off 4 bases at V and 1 base at J, with 14 bases between the two ends. This CDR3 has 16 amino acids. The germline V gene encodes CDR1 SGHKS and CDR2 YYEKEE (reference sequence). DNA for the CDR3: TGTGCCAGCAGCCACCAAAACCACAGGAACACCGGGGAGCTGTTTTTT. Its translation: CASSHQNHRNTGELFF.

The V and J genes are TRBV6-6 and TRBJ1-1, with no clear D. Trimming shortened V by 5 bases and J by 0 bases, and 13 bases separated the two germline ends. The CDR3 length is 15 residues. Germline CDR1 reads MNHNY; CDR2 reads SVGAGI (reference sequence). CDR3 sequence (DNA): TGTGCCAGCAGTCAACACAAGACGGTGAACACTGAAGCTTTCTTT. Protein sequence: CASSQHKTVNTEAFF.